This is a list of T cell receptor beta chains from one sample in a study of blood T cells in healthy people across ages. TCRdb reprocessed the 5' RACE reads with MiXCR, giving one entry per CDR3 protein. The sample shows roughly 1.4 million distinct CDR3 sequences, approximately 63% of them seen only once. Material for sequencing was blood. All receptors come from a man aged 18 to 35 in good health. Each CDR3 is given with its conserved first and last residue. D genes are given only for firm matches. A row's size may be missing; if present it is once, few, many or a size class.

D gene,J gene,clone size,V gene,CDR3 DNA,CDR3 protein
-,TRBJ1-2,-,TRBV18,TGTGCCAGCTCACCGGGCAGGGAGAACTATGGCTACACCTTC,CASSPGRENYGYTF
TRBD1,TRBJ2-3,-,TRBV4-3,TGCGCCAGCAGCCAGTCACCCGGGACAGGCGGGCAGTATTTT,CASSQSPGTGGQYF
TRBD1,TRBJ2-7,-,TRBV14,TGTGCCAGCAGCCAAGAGGGACAGCGTGGCGAGCAGTACTTC,CASSQEGQRGEQYF
-,TRBJ2-5,-,TRBV2,TGTGCCAGCAGTGGAGGCTTCTTGAGGGAGCAGTACTTC,CASSGGFLREQYF
-,TRBJ2-3,-,TRBV2,TGTGCCAGCACCCAAGTGGTAGACAGGCTAATAGATACGCAGTATTTT,CASTQVVDRLIDTQYF
-,TRBJ1-1,-,TRBV20-1,TGCAGTGCTAGATTTAACATGAACACTGAAGCTTTCTTT,CSARFNMNTEAFF
-,TRBJ2-7,-,TRBV12-3/TRBV12-4,TGTGCCAGCAGTTCCGCGCGCGAGGGCCCCTACAATGAGCAGTACTTC,CASSSAREGPYNEQYF
-,TRBJ2-7,-,TRBV21-1,TGTGCCAGCAGCGTTCGGCCCGGGACACTACGCTACGAGCAGTACTTC,CASSVRPGTLRYEQYF
TRBD1,TRBJ2-1,-,TRBV18,TGTGCCAGCTCACTCACCCCGTCGACAGGGAGCTCCTACAATGAGCAGTTCTTC,CASSLTPSTGSSYNEQFF
TRBD2,TRBJ2-1,-,TRBV25-1,TGTGCCAGCAGGGCGGGAGGGGTACGTAGTGAGCAGTTCTTC,CASRAGGVRSEQFF
-,TRBJ2-1,-,TRBV7-2,TGTGCCAGCAGACGCGGATTGGAGGGCCCCGCCAATGAGCAGTTCTTC,CASRRGLEGPANEQFF
-,TRBJ2-1,-,TRBV11-3,TGTGCCAGCAGCCTCCGGGGTGCCTCAGGGGAGCAGTTCTTC,CASSLRGASGEQFF
-,TRBJ2-2,-,TRBV6-2/TRBV6-3,TGTGCCAGCAGCCAGACAGGGAACACCGGGGAGCTGTTTTTT,CASSQTGNTGELFF
TRBD2,TRBJ2-3,-,TRBV2,TGTGCCAGCGGTGTAGCGGGAGAATCCCTAGATACGCAGTATTTT,CASGVAGESLDTQYF
TRBD2,TRBJ2-3,-,TRBV5-1,TGCGCCAGCAGCCCCCGACCCGGGGTATTGAGAGCGGGAGGAAGAGATACGCAGTATTTT,CASSPRPGVLRAGGRDTQYF
TRBD1,TRBJ1-1,-,TRBV5-1,TGCGCCAGCAGGCAGGGGGCGGAAGGCACTGAAGCTTTCTTT,CASRQGAEGTEAFF
-,TRBJ1-5,few,TRBV20-1,TGCAGTGCTCCCAACGACAGACAGCCCCAGCATTTT,CSAPNDRQPQHF
TRBD2,TRBJ2-5,-,TRBV29-1,TGCAGCGTTGACGGGGGGAACCAAGAGACCCAGTACTTC,CSVDGGNQETQYF
TRBD1,TRBJ2-1,-,TRBV23-1,TGCGCCAGCAGTCAATGGTTCCCGGGACAGGGAGGGTCCTACAATGAGCAGTTCTTC,CASSQWFPGQGGSYNEQFF
TRBD1,TRBJ1-6,-,TRBV7-9,TGTGCCAGCACCGTTGACAGGGGTTCACCCCTCCACTTT,CASTVDRGSPLHF
-,TRBJ2-1,-,TRBV5-6,TGTGCCAGCAGCCAATGGACTCCTATCTTCTACAATGAGCAGTTCTTC,CASSQWTPIFYNEQFF
-,TRBJ2-2,-,TRBV6-2/TRBV6-3,TGTGCCAGCAGCCGGGAGAAGATCGGGGAGCTGTTTTTT,CASSREKIGELFF
TRBD1,TRBJ2-7,-,TRBV20-1,TGCAGTGCCACCAACAGGGGGCCGTCCGAGCAGTACTTC,CSATNRGPSEQYF
-,TRBJ2-1,few,TRBV27,TGTGCCAGCAGTCCCCTGGCAGACTACAATGAGCAGTTCTTC,CASSPLADYNEQFF
-,TRBJ2-1,-,TRBV29-1,TGCAGCGTGGGGACAAAAGAGGAGCAGTTCTTC,CSVGTKEEQFF